Reported below is one TCR beta chain. Its antigen is not known. Germline CDR1 reads SGHAT; CDR2 reads FQNNGV. Trimming shortened V by 8 bases and J by 2 bases, and 17 bases separated the two germline ends. The CDR3 covers 15 residues. The data are from a study of tumor and adjacent non-tumor tissue in lung cancer. The library came from three nested PCR rounds adapted from ARM-PCR protocols. From the multiplex PCR reads, TCRdb called clonotypes with MiXCR, one entry per CDR3 protein. The table has tens of thousands of distinct CDR3 sequences, about 56% seen once. Whole-study findings and limits: TCR diversity was significantly greater in tumor than normal lung tissue. Normal lung showed higher cumulative top 100 clone frequency than tumor.

This sample's RNA came from whole unsorted tissue. More than 3 cm separated this lung sample from the edge of the tumor. This sequence originates from a man in his 70s with non-small cell lung cancer. The J gene is TRBJ2-3, the V gene TRBV11-2; D is tentatively TRBD1 or TRBD2 (5 bases each). The sample consisted of distant non-tumor lung tissue. CDR3 protein: CASGPIGAVTDTQYF. The CDR3 bases are TGTGCCAGCGGCCCCATCGGGGCAGTCACAGATACGCAGTATTTT.